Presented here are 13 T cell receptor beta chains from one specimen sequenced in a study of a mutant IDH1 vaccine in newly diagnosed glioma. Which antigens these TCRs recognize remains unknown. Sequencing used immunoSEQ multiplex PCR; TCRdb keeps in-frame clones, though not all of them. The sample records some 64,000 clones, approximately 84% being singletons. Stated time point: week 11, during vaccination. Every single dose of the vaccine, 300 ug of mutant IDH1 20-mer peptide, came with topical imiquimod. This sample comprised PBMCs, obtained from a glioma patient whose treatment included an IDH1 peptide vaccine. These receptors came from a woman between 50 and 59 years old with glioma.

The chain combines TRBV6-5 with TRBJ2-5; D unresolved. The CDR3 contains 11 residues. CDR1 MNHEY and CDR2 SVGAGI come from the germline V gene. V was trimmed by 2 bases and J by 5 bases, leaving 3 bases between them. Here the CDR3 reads CASSYRETQYF. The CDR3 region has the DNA TGTGCCAGCAGTTACAGGGAGACCCAGTACTTC.

CDR3 in amino acids: CASSLDNSNTEAFF. The CDR3 nucleotides are TGTGCCAGCAGCTTAGACAATTCCAACACTGAAGCTTTCTTT. The chain employs TRBV7-2 and TRBJ1-1, with D hard to call. The V and J ends lost 1 base and 2 bases respectively, with 8 bases between them. This CDR3 contains 14 residues. Germline V gives CDR1 SGHTA, CDR2 FQGNSA.

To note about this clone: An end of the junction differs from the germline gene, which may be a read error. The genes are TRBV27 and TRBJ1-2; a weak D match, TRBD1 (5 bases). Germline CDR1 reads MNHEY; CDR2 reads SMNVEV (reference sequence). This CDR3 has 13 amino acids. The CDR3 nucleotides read TGTGCCAGCAGTTTTCTGGACAACTCTGGCTACACCTTC. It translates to CASSFLDNSGYTF.

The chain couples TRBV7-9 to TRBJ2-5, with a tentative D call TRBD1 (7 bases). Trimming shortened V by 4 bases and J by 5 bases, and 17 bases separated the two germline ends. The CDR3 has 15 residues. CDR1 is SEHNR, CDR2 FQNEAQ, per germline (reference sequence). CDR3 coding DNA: TGTGCCAGCAGCTACGTGACAGGGACTTGGGAGACCCAGTACTTC. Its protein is CASSYVTGTWETQYF.

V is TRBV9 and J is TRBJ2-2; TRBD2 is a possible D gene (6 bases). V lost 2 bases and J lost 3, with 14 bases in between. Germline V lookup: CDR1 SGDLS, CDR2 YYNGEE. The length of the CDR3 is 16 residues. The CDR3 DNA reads TGTGCCAGCAGCGTCGGGAGAGAGACCTACACCGGGGAGCTGTTTTTT. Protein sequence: CASSVGRETYTGELFF.

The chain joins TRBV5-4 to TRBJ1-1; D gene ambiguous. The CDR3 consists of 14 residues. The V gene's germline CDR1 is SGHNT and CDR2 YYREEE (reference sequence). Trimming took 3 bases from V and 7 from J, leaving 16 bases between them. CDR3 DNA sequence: TGTGCCAGCAGCTCATTGGGAGGTACCTTTGAAGCTTTCTTT. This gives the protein CASSSLGGTFEAFF.

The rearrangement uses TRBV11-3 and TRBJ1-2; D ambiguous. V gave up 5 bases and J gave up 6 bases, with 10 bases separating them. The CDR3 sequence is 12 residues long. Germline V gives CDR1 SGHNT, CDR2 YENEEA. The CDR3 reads CASSPRGDGYTF. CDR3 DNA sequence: TGTGCCAGCAGCCCACGAGGAGATGGCTACACCTTC.

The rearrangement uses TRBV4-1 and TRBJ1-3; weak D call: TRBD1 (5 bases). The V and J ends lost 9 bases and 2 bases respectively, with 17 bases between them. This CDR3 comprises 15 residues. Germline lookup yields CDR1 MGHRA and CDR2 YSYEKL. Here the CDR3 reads CASCRTYPAGNTIYF. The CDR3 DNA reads TGCGCCAGTTGCAGGACATACCCTGCTGGAAACACCATATATTTT.

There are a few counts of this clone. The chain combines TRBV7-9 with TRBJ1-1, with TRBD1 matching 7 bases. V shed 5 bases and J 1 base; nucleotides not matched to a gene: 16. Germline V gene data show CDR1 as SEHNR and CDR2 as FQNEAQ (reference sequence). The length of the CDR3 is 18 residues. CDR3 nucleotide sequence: TGTGCCAGCAGCCACTCGATAGGGCCGACAGGGAGGAACACTGAAGCTTTCTTT. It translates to CASSHSIGPTGRNTEAFF.

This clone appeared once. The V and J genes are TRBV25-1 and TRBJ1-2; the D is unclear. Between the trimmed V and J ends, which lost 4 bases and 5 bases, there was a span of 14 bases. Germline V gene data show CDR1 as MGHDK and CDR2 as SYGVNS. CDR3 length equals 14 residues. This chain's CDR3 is CASSAQTSAYGYTF. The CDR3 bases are TGTGCCAGCAGTGCCCAGACAAGTGCATATGGCTACACCTTC.

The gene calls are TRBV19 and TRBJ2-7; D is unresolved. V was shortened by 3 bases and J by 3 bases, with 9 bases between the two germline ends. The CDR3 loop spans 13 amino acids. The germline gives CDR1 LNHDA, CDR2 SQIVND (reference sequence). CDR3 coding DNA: TGTGCCAGTAGTATTGGTCCGAACTACGAGCAGTACTTC. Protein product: CASSIGPNYEQYF.

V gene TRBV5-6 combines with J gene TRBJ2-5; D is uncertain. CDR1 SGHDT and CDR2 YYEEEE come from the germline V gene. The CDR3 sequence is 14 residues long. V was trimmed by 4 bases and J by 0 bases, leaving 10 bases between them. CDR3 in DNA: TGTGCCAGCAGCCCCAGGACGTACCAAGAGACCCAGTACTTC. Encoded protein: CASSPRTYQETQYF.

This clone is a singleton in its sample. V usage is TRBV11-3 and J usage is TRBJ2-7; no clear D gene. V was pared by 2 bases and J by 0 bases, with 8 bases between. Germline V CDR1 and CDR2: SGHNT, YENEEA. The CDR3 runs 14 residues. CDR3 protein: CASSLLTYSYEQYF. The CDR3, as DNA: TGTGCCAGCAGCTTATTGACGTACTCCTACGAGCAGTACTTC.